These 10 T cell receptor beta chains share one sample of origin, sequenced in a study of cytomegalovirus exposure and HLA in healthy donors. The PCR was carried out with 60 Vbeta primers and 13 Jbeta primers. Using immunoSEQ multiplex PCR, the repertoire was profiled, and TCRdb retains in-frame clones only, with some absent. The sample has some 200,000 clones, roughly four fifths seen once; the top ten hold approximately 0.22%. The sample consisted of PBMCs. These receptors were taken from a girl aged 2 to 9 in good health and CMV-seronegative.

The chain couples TRBV5-6 to TRBJ1-5, with 8 bases matching TRBD1. Trimming at V came to 4 bases and at J to 3 bases, leaving 3 bases not matched to a gene. The germline V gene has CDR1 SGHDT and CDR2 YYEEEE. This CDR3 has 14 residues. CDR3 bases: TGTGCCAGCAGCAGGACAGGGATCAATCAGCCCCAGCATTTT. It is translated as CASSRTGINQPQHF.

This clone was seen more than once but under ten times. The chain uses TRBV7-9 and TRBJ1-1; a weak D match, TRBD1 (5 bases). Trimming took 1 base from V and 4 from J, leaving 10 bases between them. The CDR3 loop spans 14 amino acids. Germline lookup yields CDR1 SEHNR and CDR2 FQNEAQ (reference sequence). The CDR3: CASSLGGGATEAFF. As DNA, the CDR3 is TGTGCCAGCAGCTTAGGGGGGGGAGCCACTGAAGCTTTCTTT.

The gene calls are TRBV6-5 and TRBJ2-1; TRBD2 matches at 8 bases. Trimming removed 4 bases from V and 9 bases from J; junction bases left unmatched: 11. Germline V gives CDR1 MNHEY, CDR2 SVGAGI. CDR3 length equals 15 residues. The DNA of the CDR3 is TGTGCCAGCAGTTTCGGGGGGGCCGAGTCGTTTGAGCAGTTCTTC. It encodes CASSFGGAESFEQFF.

V usage is TRBV7-9 and J usage is TRBJ2-2; possibly TRBD2 for D (6 bases). V shed 5 bases and J shed 1 base, with 14 bases lying between them. The CDR3 is 16 amino acids. From germline, CDR1 is SEHNR and CDR2 FQNEAQ (reference sequence). CDR3 DNA: TGTGCCAGCAGCCCCCGCGGGGCCCGGAACACCGGGGAGCTGTTTTTT. This gives the protein CASSPRGARNTGELFF.

The chain carries TRBV5-1 and TRBJ2-5; 7 bases agree with TRBD1. V gave up 8 bases and J gave up 5 bases; unmatched junction bases: 21. Germline CDR1 reads SGHRS; CDR2 reads YFSETQ. The CDR3 loop spans 17 amino acids. CDR3 sequence (DNA): TGCGCCAGAATACGGGACAGCCTTCAGGAGGTCATGGAGACCCAGTACTTC. This gives the protein CARIRDSLQEVMETQYF.

The chain joins TRBV7-9 to TRBJ1-6; D is possibly TRBD1 (5 bases). Germline V gene data show CDR1 as SEHNR and CDR2 as FQNEAQ (reference sequence). V was trimmed by 4 bases and J by 6 bases, leaving 13 bases between them. The CDR3 has 15 amino acids. This chain's CDR3 is CASSSRQFPNSPLHF. The CDR3 bases are TGTGCCAGCAGCTCCAGACAGTTTCCTAATTCACCCCTCCACTTT.

The chain combines TRBV10-1 with TRBJ2-5, with TRBD2 as a possible D gene (6 bases). Trimming took 5 bases from V and 5 from J, leaving 12 bases between them. This CDR3 has 13 amino acids. The germline gives CDR1 WNHNN, CDR2 SYGVQD (reference sequence). CDR3 nucleotide sequence: TGCGCCAGCAGTTCAGGGACTTGGGAGACCCAGTACTTC. Translated: CASSSGTWETQYF.

This clone was seen more than once but under ten times. This chain links TRBV10-3 with TRBJ1-2; TRBD1 agrees at 7 bases. The junction had 6 bases not matched to a gene; V was cut back by 5 bases and J by 3 bases. The CDR3 spans 14 residues. Germline lookup yields CDR1 ENHRY and CDR2 SYGVKD. Written as DNA, the CDR3 is TGTGCCATCAGTCAACAGGGGATAGACTATGGCTACACCTTC. Its translation: CAISQQGIDYGYTF.

This sequence joins TRBV7-9 and TRBJ2-5; weak D call: TRBD2 (7 bases). Trimming shortened V by 3 bases and J by 1 base, and 21 bases separated the two germline ends. The CDR3 length is 18 residues. Germline-derived CDR1 and CDR2 are SEHNR and FQNEAQ (reference sequence). The CDR3: CASSFMGLGGTSQETQYF. The CDR3 nucleotides are TGTGCCAGCAGCTTTATGGGGTTGGGGGGGACAAGCCAAGAGACCCAGTACTTC. Variable domain in full (rest from reference TRBV7-9 and TRBJ2-5): DTGVSQNPRHKITKRGQNVTFRCDPISEHNRLYWYRQTLGQGPEFLTYFQNEAQLEKSRLLSDRFSAERPKGSFSTLEIQRTEQGDSAMYLCASSFMGLGGTSQETQYFGPGTRLLVL.

This sequence joins TRBV5-6 and TRBJ2-5; D is perhaps TRBD1 (6 bases). The DNA end is a closer match to TRBJ2-7, so the J assignment may be wrong. The CDR3 is made up of 15 amino acids. Germline V gene sequence: CDR1 SGHDT, CDR2 YYEEEE. The CDR3 nucleotides are TGTGCCAGCAGCTCGGACAGTCTTAACTCCTACGAGCAGTACTTC. This sequence encodes CASSSDSLNSYEQYF.